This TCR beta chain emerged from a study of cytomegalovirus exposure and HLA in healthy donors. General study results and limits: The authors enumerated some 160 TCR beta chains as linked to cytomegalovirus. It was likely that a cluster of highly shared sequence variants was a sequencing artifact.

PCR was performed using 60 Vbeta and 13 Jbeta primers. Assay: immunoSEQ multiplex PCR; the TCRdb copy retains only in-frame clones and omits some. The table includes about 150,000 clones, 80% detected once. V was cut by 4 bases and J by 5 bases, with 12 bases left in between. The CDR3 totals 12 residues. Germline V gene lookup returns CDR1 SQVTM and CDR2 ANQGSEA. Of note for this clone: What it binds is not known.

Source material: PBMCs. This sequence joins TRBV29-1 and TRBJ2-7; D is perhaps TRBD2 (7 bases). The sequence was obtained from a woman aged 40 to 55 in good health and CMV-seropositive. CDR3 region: CSVVGGPNEQYF. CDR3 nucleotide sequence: TGCAGCGTTGTCGGGGGGCCTAACGAGCAGTACTTC.